These T cell receptor beta chains were read from a single sample in a study of blood T cell repertoires in COVID-19. Generated by immunoSEQ multiplex PCR, the TCRdb table keeps only in-frame clones and is missing some. The sample has 400,000 to 450,000 clones, 75% to 90% seen once; the top ten hold roughly 1.1%. Sequenced input: PBMCs or T cells enriched from blood (not recorded which). The receptors come from a man under 40 who had recovered from COVID-19. CDR3s include the opening cysteine and the closing phenylalanine or tryptophan. A D gene is named only where the DNA matches it firmly. The size entry is marked missing in some rows and otherwise reads once, few, many or a size class.

j_call: TRBJ2-5
d_call: TRBD2
clone_size: -
v_call: TRBV5-1
cdr3_aa: CASSLYTSGNQETQYF
cdr3_nt: TGCGCCAGCAGCTTGTATACTAGCGGAAACCAAGAGACCCAGTACTTC

j_call: TRBJ1-6
d_call: -
clone_size: -
v_call: TRBV2
cdr3_aa: CASNGQTNSPLHF
cdr3_nt: TGTGCCAGCAATGGGCAAACTAATTCACCCCTCCACTTT

j_call: TRBJ2-1
d_call: TRBD2
clone_size: once
v_call: TRBV3-1/TRBV3-2
cdr3_aa: CASSQVSGTYNEQFF
cdr3_nt: TGTGCCAGCAGCCAAGTTAGCGGGACCTACAATGAGCAGTTCTTC

j_call: TRBJ2-7
d_call: TRBD1
clone_size: -
v_call: TRBV7-9
cdr3_aa: CASSPKGGQGATYEQYF
cdr3_nt: TGTGCCAGCAGCCCAAAAGGCGGCCAGGGGGCCACCTACGAGCAGTACTTC

j_call: TRBJ2-2
d_call: -
clone_size: -
v_call: TRBV5-1
cdr3_aa: CASSFLGESGELFF
cdr3_nt: TGCGCCAGCAGCTTCCTAGGGGAATCCGGGGAGCTGTTTTTT

j_call: TRBJ1-4
d_call: -
clone_size: -
v_call: TRBV11-2
cdr3_aa: CASSSIEHLFF
cdr3_nt: TGTGCCAGCAGCTCGATCGAGCATCTGTTTTTT

j_call: TRBJ1-2
d_call: -
clone_size: once
v_call: TRBV19
cdr3_aa: CASSSQTDTYYGYTF
cdr3_nt: TGTGCCAGTAGTTCCCAGACAGACACCTACTATGGCTACACCTTC

j_call: TRBJ2-1
d_call: -
clone_size: -
v_call: TRBV5-4
cdr3_aa: CASSLTRLVKANEQFF
cdr3_nt: TGTGCCAGCAGCTTGACTAGACTGGTGAAAGCCAATGAGCAGTTCTTC

j_call: TRBJ2-1
d_call: TRBD2
clone_size: -
v_call: TRBV19
cdr3_aa: CASSTSGRIYNEQFF
cdr3_nt: TGTGCCAGTAGTACCAGCGGGAGGATCTACAATGAGCAGTTCTTC

j_call: TRBJ1-6
d_call: -
clone_size: -
v_call: TRBV28
cdr3_aa: CASNFRNSPLHF
cdr3_nt: TGTGCCAGCAACTTCCGAAATTCACCCCTCCACTTT

j_call: TRBJ2-4
d_call: TRBD2
clone_size: -
v_call: TRBV18
cdr3_aa: CASSPPASGGEGIQYF
cdr3_nt: TGTGCCAGCTCACCACCCGCTTCGGGGGGTGAAGGCATTCAGTACTTC

j_call: TRBJ1-2
d_call: -
clone_size: -
v_call: TRBV29-1
cdr3_aa: CSVEDLLEVFNYGYTF
cdr3_nt: TGCAGCGTTGAAGATCTTTTAGAGGTTTTTAACTATGGCTACACCTTC

j_call: TRBJ1-2
d_call: -
clone_size: -
v_call: TRBV3-1/TRBV3-2
cdr3_aa: CASSQEGGRAGYTF
cdr3_nt: TGTGCCAGCAGCCAAGAGGGCGGCAGGGCCGGCTACACCTTC

j_call: TRBJ2-3
d_call: TRBD1
clone_size: -
v_call: TRBV5-4
cdr3_aa: CASSRDRGQDTQYF
cdr3_nt: TGTGCCAGCAGCCGCGACAGGGGGCAAGATACGCAGTATTTT

j_call: TRBJ1-2
d_call: -
clone_size: -
v_call: TRBV19
cdr3_aa: CASSKTGTIPGYTF
cdr3_nt: TGTGCCAGTAGCAAAACTGGGACAATCCCTGGCTACACCTTC

j_call: TRBJ1-5
d_call: TRBD1
clone_size: -
v_call: TRBV7-2
cdr3_aa: CASSLSTGGNQPQHF
cdr3_nt: TGTGCCAGCAGCTTGTCGACAGGGGGCAATCAGCCCCAGCATTTT

j_call: TRBJ2-7
d_call: TRBD2
clone_size: -
v_call: TRBV3-1/TRBV3-2
cdr3_aa: CASSVASGSSYEQYF
cdr3_nt: TGTGCCAGCAGCGTAGCTAGCGGATCTTCCTACGAGCAGTACTTC

j_call: TRBJ1-6
d_call: -
clone_size: -
v_call: TRBV6-5
cdr3_aa: CASTSPGRQDSPLHF
cdr3_nt: TGTGCCAGCACCTCCCCCGGCCGTCAGGATTCACCCCTCCACTTT

j_call: TRBJ2-7
d_call: -
clone_size: few
v_call: TRBV27
cdr3_aa: CASRDASDSSYEQYF
cdr3_nt: TGTGCCAGCAGGGACGCCTCGGACAGTTCCTACGAGCAGTACTTC

j_call: TRBJ2-5
d_call: TRBD2
clone_size: -
v_call: TRBV5-4
cdr3_aa: CASRSGLAVGETQYF
cdr3_nt: TGTGCCAGCAGGTCAGGACTAGCGGTTGGAGAGACCCAGTACTTC

j_call: TRBJ2-7
d_call: TRBD2
clone_size: -
v_call: TRBV13
cdr3_aa: CASSLGPSLAGGPNEQYF
cdr3_nt: TGTGCCAGCAGCTTAGGCCCGAGTCTAGCGGGAGGGCCCAACGAGCAGTACTTC

j_call: TRBJ2-3
d_call: TRBD2
clone_size: -
v_call: TRBV3-1/TRBV3-2
cdr3_aa: CASSQETLWGLAGRPDTQYF
cdr3_nt: TGTGCCAGCAGCCAAGAGACATTGTGGGGACTAGCGGGACGCCCAGATACGCAGTATTTT